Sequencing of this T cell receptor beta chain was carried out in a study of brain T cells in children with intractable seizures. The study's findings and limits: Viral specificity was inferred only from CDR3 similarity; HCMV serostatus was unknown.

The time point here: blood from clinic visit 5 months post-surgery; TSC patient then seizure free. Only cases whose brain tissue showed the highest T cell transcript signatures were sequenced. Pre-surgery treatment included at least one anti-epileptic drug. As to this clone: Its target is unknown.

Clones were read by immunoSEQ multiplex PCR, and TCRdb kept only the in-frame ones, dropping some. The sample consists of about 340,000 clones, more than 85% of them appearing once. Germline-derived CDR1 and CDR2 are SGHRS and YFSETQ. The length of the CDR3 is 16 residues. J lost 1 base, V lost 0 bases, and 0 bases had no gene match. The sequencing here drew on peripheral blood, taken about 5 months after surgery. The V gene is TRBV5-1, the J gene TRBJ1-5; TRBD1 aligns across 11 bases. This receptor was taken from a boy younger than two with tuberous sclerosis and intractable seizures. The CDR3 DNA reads TGCGCCAGCAGCTTGGGGGACAGGGGGAGCAATCAGCCCCAGCATTTT. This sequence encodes CASSLGDRGSNQPQHF. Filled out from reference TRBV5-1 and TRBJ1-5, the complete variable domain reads KAGVTQTPRYLIKTRGQQVTLSCSPISGHRSVSWYQQTPGQGLQFLFEYFSETQRNKGNFPGRFSGRQFSNSRSEMNVSTLELGDSALYLCASSLGDRGSNQPQHFGDGTRLSIL.